This TCR beta chain was obtained from a study of Ad26.COV2.S vaccination and SARS-CoV-2 variants. Study details: Doses of Ad26.COV2.S were injected into muscle once or twice, 56 days apart. Findings and caveats of the study: Spike-specific responses of CD8+ and CD4+ T cells were reported to display substantial breadth after vaccination. From the TCR breadth and depth analyses, total T cell responses may have been underestimated.

Treatment specified: 15 to 20 received Ad26.COV2.S at low or high dose, single or two shots; about five received placebo; per-sample allocation not given. Collection of the samples took place on day 63 after the first injection of vaccine or placebo. This vaccine is an Ad26 vector that expresses the Wuhan-strain SARS-CoV-2 spike. Only one count was recorded for this clone. What it recognizes is unknown. Sequencing used immunoSEQ multiplex PCR; TCRdb keeps in-frame clones, though not all of them. The sample includes 300,000 to 400,000 clones, around 86% of them seen just once. The TCR originated in a person aged 18-60 years who received the Ad26.COV2.S COVID-19 vaccine or a placebo. Here the sequenced sample was peripheral blood, taken in a trial of Ad26.COV2.S vaccine versus placebo.

CDR3 bases: TGTGCCAGCAGCTTAGATCCCCGACAGGGAGGGACCGGGGAGCTGTTTTTT. It is translated as CASSLDPRQGGTGELFF. V is TRBV7-6 and J is TRBJ2-2, with D tentatively TRBD1 or TRBD2 (7 bases each). V lost 1 base and J lost 5, with 17 bases in between. CDR3 length: 17 residues. The germline V gene has CDR1 SGHVS and CDR2 FNYEAQ.